Listed here are 4 T cell receptor beta chains from one sample, sequenced in a study of siplizumab effects on memory and regulatory T cells. The table came from immunoSEQ multiplex PCR; TCRdb's copy has only in-frame clones and leaves some out. The sample records about 100,000 clones, about 91% being singletons. The material sequenced was Tregs sorted from blood. These receptors were taken from a human donor in good health.

This chain connects TRBV19 to TRBJ1-5; a weak D match, TRBD1 (5 bases). Trimming removed 11 bases from V and 1 base from J, with 12 bases in between. Per germline, CDR1 LNHDA and CDR2 SQIVND (reference sequence). The length of the CDR3 is 13 residues. CDR3: CAAGGVSNQPQHF. CDR3 DNA sequence: TGTGCCGCGGGGGGGGTAAGCAATCAGCCCCAGCATTTT.

The chain couples TRBV29-1 to TRBJ2-7; D may be TRBD1 (5 bases). Germline CDR1 reads SQVTM; CDR2 reads ANQGSEA. The length of the CDR3 is 12 residues. Trimming took 6 bases from V and 0 from J, leaving 9 bases between them. The CDR3 loop is CSVVTVSYEQYF. The CDR3 DNA is TGCAGCGTCGTGACAGTCTCCTACGAGCAGTACTTC.

This clone was counted once. The chain is built from TRBV14 and TRBJ2-3; tentatively, D is TRBD1 or TRBD2 (5 bases each). The CDR3 runs 16 residues. Trimming pared 1 base from V and 5 bases from J, leaving 16 bases between. Germline CDR1 and CDR2: SGHDN and FVKESK. As DNA, the CDR3 is TGTGCCAGCAGCCAAGTCGTCGGTACAGGAGGAGATACGCAGTATTTT. Translating it yields CASSQVVGTGGDTQYF.

The chain couples TRBV28 to TRBJ1-5; 7 bases fit TRBD1. The junction had 10 bases not matched to a gene; V was cut back by 4 bases and J by 4 bases. Germline V CDR1 and CDR2: MDHEN, SYDVKM. The CDR3 is made up of 16 amino acids. CDR3 in DNA: TGTGCCAGCAGTTCCAGACGGACAGGCTTTAATCAGCCCCAGCATTTT. Encoded protein: CASSSRRTGFNQPQHF.